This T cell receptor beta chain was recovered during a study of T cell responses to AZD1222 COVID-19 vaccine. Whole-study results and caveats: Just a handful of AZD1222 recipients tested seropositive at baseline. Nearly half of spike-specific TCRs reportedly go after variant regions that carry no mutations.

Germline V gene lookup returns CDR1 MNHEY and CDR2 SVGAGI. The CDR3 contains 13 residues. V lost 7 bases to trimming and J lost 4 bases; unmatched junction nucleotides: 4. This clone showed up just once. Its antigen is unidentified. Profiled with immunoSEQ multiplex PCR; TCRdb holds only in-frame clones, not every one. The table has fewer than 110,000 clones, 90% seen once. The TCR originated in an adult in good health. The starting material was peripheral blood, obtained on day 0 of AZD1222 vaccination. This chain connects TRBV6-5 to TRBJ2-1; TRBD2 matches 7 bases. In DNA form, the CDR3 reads TGTGCCAGCATAGCTAGCGGTTACAATGAGCAGTTCTTC. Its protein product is CASIASGYNEQFF.